Below, 19 T cell receptor beta chains from the same sample are listed, as sequenced in a study of blood T cell repertoires in COVID-19. Profiled with immunoSEQ multiplex PCR; TCRdb holds only in-frame clones, not every one. Of some 240,000 clones in the sample, roughly 75% were seen once. The sequenced sample was peripheral blood. The receptors derive from a woman in her seventies with acute or convalescent COVID-19.

The chain combines TRBV5-8 with TRBJ2-1, with a weak D call TRBD1 (5 bases). Deletions cut 4 bases from V and 7 bases from J, with 12 bases between. The CDR3 totals 13 residues. Germline V lookup: CDR1 SGHTS, CDR2 YDEGEE. The CDR3, as DNA: TGTGCCAGCAGCCCAGGGTTTAGGAATGAGCAGTTCTTC. This sequence encodes CASSPGFRNEQFF.

This sequence joins TRBV2 and TRBJ2-5; TRBD2 aligns across 7 bases. V gave up 5 bases and J gave up 8 bases; unmatched junction bases: 2. The CDR3 is 11 amino acids. Germline V lookup: CDR1 SNHLY, CDR2 FYNNEI. In DNA, the CDR3 is TGTGCCAGCAGTAGCGGGGCTACCCAGTACTTC. Its protein product is CASSSGATQYF.

The CDR3 DNA follows: TGTGCCAGCAGATTTTCCCGGCGGGACCAGCCCCAGCATTTT. Its translation: CASRFSRRDQPQHF. This chain uses TRBV6-5 with TRBJ1-5; a possible D gene is TRBD1 (5 bases). Trimming removed 6 bases from V and 7 bases from J, with 16 bases in between. The CDR3 has 14 residues. Per germline, CDR1 MNHEY and CDR2 SVGAGI.

The chain joins TRBV18 to TRBJ2-7; 13 bases fit TRBD2. Trimming removed 3 bases from V and 2 bases from J; junction bases left unmatched: 1. CDR1 KGHSH and CDR2 LQKENI come from the germline V gene. The CDR3 runs 15 residues. Here the CDR3 reads CASSPGLAGPYEQYF. As DNA, the CDR3 is TGTGCCAGCTCACCGGGACTAGCGGGGCCCTACGAGCAGTACTTC.

A few counts support this clone. V is TRBV19 and J is TRBJ1-2; 7 nucleotides match TRBD1. With V trimmed by 9 bases and J by 4 bases, 5 bases remained unmatched. Per the germline V gene, CDR1 is LNHDA and CDR2 is SQIVND (reference sequence). This CDR3 has 12 residues. CDR3 DNA sequence: TGTGCCAGGACAGGGAGGACCTATGGCTACACCTTC. This sequence encodes CARTGRTYGYTF.

The CDR3 loop is CASSQLQDRYTIYF. In DNA, the CDR3 is TGTGCCAGCAGCCAACTACAGGATAGGTACACCATATATTTT. The J gene is TRBJ1-3, the V gene TRBV3-1 (or the pseudogene TRBV3-2), with D possibly matching TRBD1 (5 bases). The germline V gene encodes CDR1 LGHDT and CDR2 YNNKEL (reference sequence). V lost 2 bases and J lost 8, with 13 bases in between. The CDR3 consists of 14 residues.

The V call is TRBV5-1, the J call TRBJ2-2; 9 bases match TRBD2. The CDR3 is 16 residues long. V trimming: 5 bases; J trimming: 0 bases; junction bases outside the gene matches: 5. The germline V gene encodes CDR1 SGHRS and CDR2 YFSETQ. The CDR3 coding sequence is TGCGCCAGCAGGGGTAGCGGGGGCGCGAACACCGGGGAGCTGTTTTTT. It yields the protein CASRGSGGANTGELFF. Using reference TRBV5-1 and TRBJ2-2 for the parts outside the CDR3, the full variable domain is KAGVTQTPRYLIKTRGQQVTLSCSPISGHRSVSWYQQTPGQGLQFLFEYFSETQRNKGNFPGRFSGRQFSNSRSEMNVSTLELGDSALYLCASRGSGGANTGELFFGEGSRLTVL.

The rearrangement links TRBV24-1 to TRBJ2-1; 8 bases are a match to TRBD1. This CDR3 has 13 residues. V lost 10 bases and J lost 7; bases outside the gene matches: 8. Per the germline V gene, CDR1 is KGHDR and CDR2 is SFDVKD. CDR3 DNA sequence: TGTGCCACACAGGGGGGTTCTCGTAATGAGCAGTTCTTC. Translated: CATQGGSRNEQFF.

This rearrangement joins TRBV14 to TRBJ2-3; TRBD2 matches at 8 bases. Germline assignment: CDR1 SGHDN and CDR2 FVKESK. This CDR3 is built from 16 residues. The trim removed 6 bases at V and 1 base at J, leaving 9 bases unmatched. The CDR3 protein is CASSVGGASGTDTQYF. The CDR3 bases are TGTGCCAGCAGTGTCGGGGGGGCGAGTGGCACAGATACGCAGTATTTT.

The chain joins TRBV18 to TRBJ2-3, with 9 bases fitting TRBD2. This CDR3 is 15 amino acids long. CDR1 is KGHSH, CDR2 LQKENI, per germline. V shed 0 bases and J 3 bases; nucleotides not matched to a gene: 1. CDR3 DNA sequence: TGTGCCAGCTCACCACCGAGCGGGGGGACAGATACGCAGTATTTT. It encodes CASSPPSGGTDTQYF.

The CDR3 reads CASRPPSGGETGELFF. CDR3 DNA sequence: TGTGCCAGCAGGCCTCCTAGCGGGGGTGAGACCGGGGAGCTGTTTTTT. The J gene is TRBJ2-2, the V gene TRBV7-3, with 10 bases identical to TRBD2. Germline V gene data show CDR1 as SGHTA and CDR2 as FQGTGA. The CDR3 runs to 16 residues. Germline trimming cut 6 bases from V and 5 bases from J; bases unmatched to any gene: 9.

V is TRBV19 and J is TRBJ2-5; D is uncertain. Trimming pared 5 bases from V and 2 bases from J, leaving 6 bases between. This CDR3 is 12 amino acids long. The germline gives CDR1 LNHDA, CDR2 SQIVND (reference sequence). The CDR3 loop reads CASSEAQETQYF. DNA for the CDR3: TGTGCCAGTAGTGAAGCGCAAGAGACCCAGTACTTC. Drawing the rest from reference TRBV19 and TRBJ2-5, the complete variable domain is DGGITQSPKYLFRKEGQNVTLSCEQNLNHDAMYWYRQDPGQGLRLIYYSQIVNDFQKGDIAEGYSVSREKKESFPLTVTSAQKNPTAFYLCASSEAQETQYFGPGTRLLVL.

J is TRBJ1-5 and V is TRBV10-3; the D gene is possibly TRBD1 (5 bases). Germline CDR1 and CDR2: ENHRY and SYGVKD. This CDR3 has 12 residues. Trimming took off 6 bases at V and 5 bases at J, with 8 bases between the two ends. The CDR3 region has the DNA TGTGCCATCAGGGGAGGGGATCAGCCCCAGCATTTT. It translates to CAIRGGDQPQHF.

This chain connects TRBV5-1 to TRBJ2-2; 8 nucleotides line up with TRBD1. This CDR3 contains 15 residues. Germline-derived CDR1 and CDR2 are SGHRS and YFSETQ. Trimming cost V 5 bases and J 1 base; bases outside gene matches: 4. The CDR3 here is CASRPGTGNTGELFF. CDR3 in DNA: TGCGCCAGCAGACCTGGGACAGGGAACACCGGGGAGCTGTTTTTT.

The J gene is TRBJ2-3, the V gene TRBV7-9; TRBD1 aligns across 7 bases. This CDR3 region has 14 residues. Germline trimming cut 4 bases from V and 4 bases from J; bases unmatched to any gene: 5. Germline lookup yields CDR1 SEHNR and CDR2 FQNEAQ (reference sequence). The CDR3, as DNA: TGTGCCAGCAGCTCTGACAGGGTCGCAGATACGCAGTATTTT. Encoded protein: CASSSDRVADTQYF.

This clone has a single count. The chain recombines TRBV7-8 with TRBJ2-3; the match to TRBD2 covers 9 bases. From germline, CDR1 is SGHVS and CDR2 FQNEAQ. This CDR3 region has 18 residues. J gave up 3 bases and V 3 bases, and 13 bases lay outside the gene matches. CDR3 residues: CASSFPQGGGGATDTQYF. The CDR3 coding sequence is TGTGCCAGCAGCTTTCCACAAGGTGGCGGGGGGGCAACAGATACGCAGTATTTT.

V and J are TRBV30 and TRBJ2-3; D is unclear. The V end lost 4 bases, the J end lost 0 bases, and 8 bases lay between the germline ends. Germline CDR1 GTSNPN, CDR2 SVGIG (reference sequence). The CDR3 totals 13 residues. The CDR3 loop reads CAWTESSTDTQYF. DNA of the CDR3: TGTGCCTGGACGGAGTCTAGCACAGATACGCAGTATTTT. Using reference TRBV30 and TRBJ2-3 for the parts outside the CDR3, the full variable domain is SQTIHQWPATLVQPVGSPLSLECTVEGTSNPNLYWYRQAAGRGLQLLFYSVGIGQISSEVPQNLSASRPQDRQFILSSKKLLLSDSGFYLCAWTESSTDTQYFGPGTRLTVL.

The CDR3 reads CASSPESSGANVLTF. DNA for the CDR3: TGTGCCAGCTCACCCGAGAGCTCTGGGGCCAACGTCCTGACTTTC. V usage is TRBV18 and J usage is TRBJ2-6; D call uncertain. Germline V gene sequence: CDR1 KGHSH, CDR2 LQKENI. The CDR3 spans 15 residues. V was cut by 3 bases and J by 0 bases, with 6 bases left in between. The full variable domain, completed using reference TRBV18 and TRBJ2-6, is NAGVMQNPRHLVRRRGQEARLRCSPMKGHSHVYWYRQLPEEGLKFMVYLQKENIIDESGMPKERFSAEFPKEGPSILRIQQVVRGDSAAYFCASSPESSGANVLTFGAGSRLTVL.

This sequence joins TRBV4-2 and TRBJ1-3; D possibly corresponds to TRBD1 (6 bases). Trimming left V 0 bases short and J 0 bases short, with 12 bases between. CDR1 LGHNA and CDR2 YNFKEQ come from the germline V gene. This CDR3 spans 17 amino acids. The CDR3 region has the DNA TGTGCCAGCAGCCAAGATCTTGGGGGGGCCTCTGGAAACACCATATATTTT. Protein sequence: CASSQDLGGASGNTIYF.